The TCR beta chain described here comes from a study of Tregs in tolerant kidney transplant recipients. Study-level findings and limits: In tolerant patients, donor-specific Tregs outgrew total Tregs, suggesting antigen-driven expansion. The most relevant donor-specific Treg TCRbeta repertoire apparently came from expansion with activated donor B cells. Biological reproducibility was not directly addressed in this study. Few patients were studied, so findings need validation in larger groups.

Libraries were prepared by immunoSEQ multiplex PCR; TCRdb keeps only in-frame clonotypes and omits some of them. The sample includes roughly 99,000 clones, over 85% of them seen just once. The CDR3 extends over 14 amino acids. The trim removed 7 bases at V and 0 bases at J, leaving 5 bases unmatched. CDR1 is SNHLY and CDR2 is FYNNEI in the germline V gene. For this clone: The antigen is not known.

Sequenced material: CD4+ T cells from blood, taken before the transplant. This rearrangement joins TRBV2 to TRBJ1-1, with 7 nucleotides matching TRBD1. The sequence came from a human donor who received a combined kidney and bone marrow transplant. The chain's CDR3 is CASTLQGMNTEAFF. The CDR3 DNA is TGTGCCAGCACCCTACAGGGGATGAACACTGAAGCTTTCTTT. The full variable domain, completed using reference TRBV2 and TRBJ1-1, is EPEVTQTPSHQVTQMGQEVILRCVPISNHLYFYWYRQILGQKVEFLVSFYNNEISEKSEIFDDQFSVERPDGSNFTLKIRSTKLEDSAMYFCASTLQGMNTEAFFGQGTRLTVV.